The subject of this entry is one T cell receptor (beta chain). The data stem from a study of blood T cell repertoires in COVID-19. Study overall: Researchers got acute and convalescent COVID-19 samples from the United States, Italy and Spain. Sample material is recorded as cDNA or gDNA derived from T cells, B-cell-depleted T cells, or PBMCs.

Authors' data handling: Reference gene primers were amplified, and this amplification served to estimate nucleated cell counts. The data were produced by immunoSEQ multiplex PCR, yet TCRdb's version contains in-frame clones alone and is incomplete. From that table come the V and J calls and clone size; the DNA was used to work out D and trimming. The sample has tens of thousands of clones; 80% to 90% are singletons. The CDR3 extends over 15 amino acids. The TCR comes from a man aged 45-60 years with active COVID-19. The specimen sequenced was peripheral blood. The genes are TRBV21-1 and TRBJ2-7; the table's D call, TRBD2, was not checked against the DNA. TRBV21-1 is given as a pseudogene. The CDR3 loop is CASRTTSGLPYEQYF. For the CDR3, the DNA is TGTGCCAGCAGGACGACTAGCGGTCTACCCTACGAGCAGTACTTC.